The 12 T cell receptor beta chains listed next were all sequenced from one sample in a study of cytomegalovirus exposure and HLA in healthy donors. 60 Vbeta and 13 Jbeta primers were used in PCR. TCRdb's copy holds only in-frame clones and misses some; the assay was immunoSEQ multiplex PCR. The profile shows some 150,000 clones, roughly 83% of them singletons. The specimen sequenced was PBMCs. The receptors come from a man aged 35-49 years in good health and CMV-seronegative.

J is TRBJ2-2 and V is TRBV4-1, with TRBD1 matching over 8 bases. After removal of 1 base from V and 6 bases from J, the junction contained 4 bases not matched to a gene. Germline V lookup: CDR1 MGHRA, CDR2 YSYEKL. The CDR3 extends over 15 amino acids. The CDR3 nucleotides are TGCGCCAGCAGCCAAGTGAGGACAGGGCCCGGGGAGCTGTTTTTT. Amino acids: CASSQVRTGPGELFF.

Only a few counts were recorded for this clone. This chain uses TRBV7-9 with TRBJ1-3; D ambiguous. The CDR3 extends over 14 amino acids. Germline values: CDR1 SEHNR, CDR2 FQNEAQ (reference sequence). Trimming cost V 6 bases and J 0 bases, with 9 bases left between them. As DNA, the CDR3 is TGTGCCAGCAGTCCTACTTACTCTGGAAACACCATATATTTT. This gives the protein CASSPTYSGNTIYF. Filled out from reference TRBV7-9 and TRBJ1-3, the complete variable domain reads DTGVSQNPRHKITKRGQNVTFRCDPISEHNRLYWYRQTLGQGPEFLTYFQNEAQLEKSRLLSDRFSAERPKGSFSTLEIQRTEQGDSAMYLCASSPTYSGNTIYFGEGSWLTVV.

The V and J genes are TRBV28 and TRBJ2-3, with a weak D call TRBD1 (6 bases). Germline loops: CDR1 MDHEN, CDR2 SYDVKM. Between the trimmed V and J ends, which lost 6 bases and 2 bases, there was a span of 15 bases. CDR3 size: 15 residues. As DNA, the CDR3 is TGTGCCAGCAGGCCCACAGGGTCCTTCACAGATACGCAGTATTTT. It encodes CASRPTGSFTDTQYF.

V and J are TRBV4-3 and TRBJ2-7; TRBD1 is a possible D gene (6 bases). The CDR3 length is 16 residues. CDR1 is LGHNA, CDR2 YSLEER, per germline. The V end was cut by 1 base, the J end by 0 bases, with 13 bases between. The chain's CDR3 is CASSQANREPSYEQYF. As DNA, the CDR3 is TGCGCCAGCAGCCAAGCGAACAGGGAACCCTCCTACGAGCAGTACTTC.

V usage is TRBV11-3 and J usage is TRBJ2-1, with 11 bases lining up with TRBD2. This CDR3 is built from 20 residues. The V and J ends lost 5 bases and 4 bases, in that order; junction bases with no gene match: 19. Germline V lookup: CDR1 SGHNT, CDR2 YENEEA. The CDR3: CASSPPPSSGGSDYYNEQFF. The CDR3 DNA follows: TGTGCCAGCAGCCCACCCCCCTCTAGCGGGGGGTCCGATTATTACAATGAGCAGTTCTTC.

This clone was counted between two and nine times. V is TRBV4-1 and J is TRBJ2-7; perhaps TRBD1 as D (5 bases). This CDR3 has 13 amino acids. V was pared by 1 base and J by 5 bases, with 9 bases between. Germline CDR1 reads MGHRA; CDR2 reads YSYEKL. The chain's CDR3 is CASSQVLGDEQYF. CDR3 nucleotide sequence: TGCGCCAGCAGCCAAGTTTTAGGGGACGAGCAGTACTTC.

This rearrangement joins TRBV7-2 to TRBJ2-2, with 10 bases aligning to TRBD2. CDR3 length: 16 amino acids. Trimming at V came to 3 bases and at J to 4 bases, leaving 5 bases not matched to a gene. Germline V gene data show CDR1 as SGHTA and CDR2 as FQGNSA. The CDR3 DNA sequence: TGTGCCAGCAGCTTTATAGCGGGGGGCCGCACCGGGGAGCTGTTTTTT. This gives the protein CASSFIAGGRTGELFF.

J is TRBJ2-5 and V is TRBV5-1, with 12 bases aligning to TRBD2. This CDR3 comprises 17 residues. Germline CDR1 is SGHRS and CDR2 is YFSETQ. Trimming took 0 bases from V and 6 from J; bases not matched to a gene: 9. The CDR3 here is CASSLALAGGPQKTQYF. CDR3 sequence (DNA): TGCGCCAGCAGCTTGGCGCTAGCGGGAGGGCCGCAGAAGACCCAGTACTTC.

This chain joins TRBV7-3 and TRBJ2-1; D is ambiguous. Germline CDR1 is SGHTA and CDR2 is FQGTGA. The CDR3 is made up of 17 amino acids. The V end lost 2 bases, the J end lost 0 bases, and 14 bases lay between the germline ends. The CDR3 sequence: CASSLDVAVSSYNEQFF. CDR3 DNA sequence: TGTGCCAGCAGCTTAGATGTGGCGGTCAGCTCCTACAATGAGCAGTTCTTC.

The rearrangement uses TRBV4-3 and TRBJ2-2; D may be TRBD1 (5 bases). This CDR3 has 15 amino acids. Trimming stripped 0 bases from V and 5 bases from J, with 10 bases between. Germline CDR1 LGHNA, CDR2 YSLEER. CDR3 nucleotides: TGCGCCAGCAGCCAAGATAAGGGGTATACCGGGGAGCTGTTTTTT. Its translation is CASSQDKGYTGELFF.

The chain is built from TRBV27 and TRBJ2-7; 9 nucleotides line up with TRBD2. Germline lookup yields CDR1 MNHEY and CDR2 SMNVEV (reference sequence). J lost 9 bases, V lost 5 bases, and 20 bases had no gene match. This CDR3 spans 17 amino acids. CDR3 region: CASSPRSQGVAGAVQYF. In DNA, the CDR3 is TGTGCCAGCAGTCCCCGCTCGCAGGGGGTAGCGGGAGCGGTGCAGTACTTC.

This clone was detected a few times. V usage is TRBV11-1 and J usage is TRBJ2-6; TRBD1 matches 7 bases. This CDR3 has 18 residues. J was trimmed by 0 bases and V by 0 bases; bases with no gene match: 5. From germline, CDR1 is SGHAT and CDR2 FQDESV (reference sequence). In nucleotides, the CDR3 is TGTGCCAGCAGCTTAGCCTCGGACAGGACCTCTGGGGCCAACGTCCTGACTTTC. It is translated as CASSLASDRTSGANVLTF. The entire variable domain, with the rest obtained from reference TRBV11-1 and TRBJ2-6, is as follows: EAEVAQSPRYKITEKSQAVAFWCDPISGHATLYWYRQILGQGPELLVQFQDESVVDDSQLPKDRFSAERLKGVDSTLKIQPAELGDSAMYLCASSLASDRTSGANVLTFGAGSRLTVL.